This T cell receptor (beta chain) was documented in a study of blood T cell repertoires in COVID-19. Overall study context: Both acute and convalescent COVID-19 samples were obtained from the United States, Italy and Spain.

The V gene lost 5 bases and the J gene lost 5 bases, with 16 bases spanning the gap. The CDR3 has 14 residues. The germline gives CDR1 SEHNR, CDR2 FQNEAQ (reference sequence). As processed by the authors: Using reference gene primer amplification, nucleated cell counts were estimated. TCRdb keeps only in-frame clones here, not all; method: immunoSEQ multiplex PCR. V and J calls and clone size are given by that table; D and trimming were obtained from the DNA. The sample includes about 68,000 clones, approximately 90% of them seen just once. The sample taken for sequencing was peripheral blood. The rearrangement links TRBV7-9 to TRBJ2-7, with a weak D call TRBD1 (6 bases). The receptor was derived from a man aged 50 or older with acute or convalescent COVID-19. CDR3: CASSQTGSVDEQYV. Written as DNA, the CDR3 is TGTGCCAGCAGCCAAACAGGGTCGGTCGACGAGCAGTACGTC.